Each of the 15 T cell receptor beta chains below was sequenced from the same sample in a study of CD8 T cells in ankylosing spondylitis. TCRdb used MiXCR to reprocess the 5' RACE reads, holding one entry per CDR3 protein. The table has over 110,000 distinct CDR3 sequences, about 8% seen once. Sequenced: synovial fluid, either unsorted or a sorted T cell fraction (not recorded which). The receptors derive from a male donor with ankylosing spondylitis.

The J gene is TRBJ1-5, the V gene TRBV18; no reliable D call. Per germline, CDR1 KGHSH and CDR2 LQKENI. V lost 4 bases and J 4 bases, leaving 5 bases between the germline ends. The CDR3 is 12 residues long. The CDR3 DNA reads TGTGCCAGCTCACAACCAAATCAGCCCCAGCATTTT. Amino acids: CASSQPNQPQHF.

This clonotype was recorded at least ten times. The V and J genes are TRBV7-2 and TRBJ1-5; D ambiguous. CDR3 length: 16 amino acids. Looked up from germline, CDR1 is SGHTA and CDR2 is FQGNSA. With 1 base removed from V and 5 bases from J, the gap between germline ends came to 15 bases. CDR3 sequence (DNA): TGTGCCAGCAGCTTAGTGGGCAGGTCTTCGCATCAGCCCCAGCATTTT. Amino acids: CASSLVGRSSHQPQHF.

In this sample, this clonotype turned up a few times. CDR3: CASSLGPSGRASDTQYF. The CDR3 nucleotides read TGTGCCAGCAGCCTGGGTCCCAGCGGGAGGGCGTCAGATACGCAGTATTTT. The J gene is TRBJ2-3, the V gene TRBV7-2, with TRBD2 matching over 10 bases. CDR3 length equals 17 residues. Per the germline V gene, CDR1 is SGHTA and CDR2 is FQGNSA. The V gene end was trimmed by 5 bases and the J gene end by 4 bases; junction bases not matched to a gene: 12. Using reference TRBV7-2 and TRBJ2-3 for the parts outside the CDR3, the full variable domain is GAGVSQSPSNKVTEKGKDVELRCDPISGHTALYWYRQSLGQGLEFLIYFQGNSAPDKSGLPSDRFSAERTGGSVSTLTIQRTQQEDSAVYLCASSLGPSGRASDTQYFGPGTRLTVL.

This clonotype was detected many times. The chain couples TRBV7-2 to TRBJ2-1; 11 nucleotides line up with TRBD2. The CDR3 has 15 amino acids. V gave up 1 base and J gave up 13 bases; unmatched junction bases: 9. The V gene's germline CDR1 is SGHTA and CDR2 FQGNSA. CDR3: CASSLGASGGLIQFF. The CDR3 DNA is TGTGCCAGCAGCTTAGGGGCTAGCGGGGGGCTCATACAGTTCTTC.

This clonotype was counted ten times or more. This chain joins TRBV5-5 and TRBJ2-5, with 8 nucleotides matching TRBD2. Trimming took 0 bases from V and 4 from J; bases not matched to a gene: 8. The CDR3 is 16 residues long. Germline assignment: CDR1 SGHKS and CDR2 YYEKEE (reference sequence). DNA for the CDR3: TGTGCCAGCAGCTTGGGTTTAGCGGGAAGTGGAGAGACCCAGTACTTC. Translated, it gives CASSLGLAGSGETQYF.

The chain links TRBV27 to TRBJ1-4, with 9 bases aligning to TRBD1. The V gene's germline CDR1 is MNHEY and CDR2 SMNVEV (reference sequence). Germline trimming cut 6 bases from V and 11 bases from J; bases unmatched to any gene: 16. The CDR3 spans 16 residues. The CDR3 sequence: CASSPRKGTGNPKLFF. DNA of the CDR3: TGTGCCAGCAGCCCTCGGAAGGGGACAGGGAATCCCAAACTGTTTTTT.

This clonotype was recorded many times. The gene calls are TRBV10-3 and TRBJ2-3; possibly TRBD1 or TRBD2 for D (5 bases each). The germline gives CDR1 ENHRY, CDR2 SYGVKD. V was trimmed by 10 bases and J by 6 bases, leaving 14 bases between them. This CDR3 contains 12 residues. The CDR3 protein is CATGTTDDTQYF. Written as DNA, the CDR3 is TGTGCCACCGGGACGACCGATGATACGCAGTATTTT.

In this sample, this clonotype turned up a few times. This chain links TRBV20-1 with TRBJ1-5, with TRBD1 identical over 10 bases. The CDR3 covers 12 residues. Unmatched junction bases numbered 3, after V lost 7 bases and J lost 6 bases. Germline CDR1 is DFQATT and CDR2 is SNEGSKA (reference sequence). CDR3 loop: CSGTGGVQPQHF. The CDR3 DNA reads as TGCAGTGGGACAGGGGGGGTTCAGCCCCAGCATTTT.

The rearrangement joins TRBV20-1 to TRBJ1-4; 9 nucleotides agree with TRBD1. The CDR3 has 13 residues. J gave up 5 bases and V 5 bases, and 3 bases lay outside the gene matches. The germline CDR1 and CDR2 sequences are DFQATT and SNEGSKA (reference sequence). CDR3 DNA: TGCAGTGCTTGCGACAGGGGGAATGAAAAACTGTTTTTT. Translated: CSACDRGNEKLFF.

This clonotype appeared a few times. The chain has TRBV6-1 and TRBJ1-2; no reliable D call. Trimming removed 8 bases at V and 0 bases at J, with 13 bases between. This CDR3 has 14 amino acids. Germline V gene data show CDR1 as MNHNS and CDR2 as SASEGT. CDR3: CASGRERANYGYTF. CDR3 nucleotide sequence: TGTGCCAGCGGACGGGAGAGAGCTAACTATGGCTACACCTTC.

The chain combines TRBV4-1 with TRBJ2-1; possible D gene TRBD2, 7 bases. The V and J ends lost 4 bases and 2 bases respectively, with 12 bases between them. This CDR3 spans 15 amino acids. The germline V gene encodes CDR1 MGHRA and CDR2 YSYEKL. Written as DNA, the CDR3 is TGCGCCAGCAGCCGGGAGGGGGGTACCTACAATGAGCAGTTCTTC. It codes for CASSREGGTYNEQFF.

This clonotype was found a few times. The genes are TRBV27 and TRBJ1-5; D call uncertain. V was pared by 6 bases and J by 0 bases, with 9 bases between. Germline V gene sequence: CDR1 MNHEY, CDR2 SMNVEV (reference sequence). The CDR3 runs to 14 residues. The CDR3 DNA sequence: TGTGCCAGCAGAAGACCAGGTAGCAATCAGCCCCAGCATTTT. This sequence encodes CASRRPGSNQPQHF.

This clonotype was picked up many times. J is TRBJ2-7 and V is TRBV7-6, with D perhaps TRBD1 (5 bases). Germline V gives CDR1 SGHVS, CDR2 FNYEAQ. This CDR3 has 15 amino acids. The V and J ends lost 1 base and 3 bases respectively, with 13 bases between them. DNA of the CDR3: TGTGCCAGCAGCTTAGAGTCGACAGCTTTCTACGAGCAGTACTTC. This encodes CASSLESTAFYEQYF.

This clonotype appeared many times. This chain joins TRBV20-1 and TRBJ2-3; D is unresolved. The CDR3 contains 13 residues. Trimming left V 7 bases short and J 0 bases short, with 11 bases between. Per the germline V gene, CDR1 is DFQATT and CDR2 is SNEGSKA (reference sequence). In DNA form, the CDR3 reads TGCAGTGTTACCTTTGGGAGCACAGATACGCAGTATTTT. Translation: CSVTFGSTDTQYF.

This clonotype was counted many times. This rearrangement joins TRBV5-1 to TRBJ2-1; TRBD2 aligns across 8 bases. In germline, CDR1 is SGHRS, CDR2 YFSETQ. Germline trimming cut 4 bases from V and 8 bases from J; bases unmatched to any gene: 8. CDR3 size: 14 residues. CDR3 DNA: TGCGCCAGCAGCCCAATAGCGGGGTTGGATGAGCAGTTCTTC. It is translated as CASSPIAGLDEQFF. The whole variable domain, filled in from reference TRBV5-1 and TRBJ2-1, reads KAGVTQTPRYLIKTRGQQVTLSCSPISGHRSVSWYQQTPGQGLQFLFEYFSETQRNKGNFPGRFSGRQFSNSRSEMNVSTLELGDSALYLCASSPIAGLDEQFFGPGTRLTVL.